One and the same sample provided the 22 T cell receptor beta chains below, sequenced in a study of T cell responses to AZD1222 COVID-19 vaccine. Only in-frame clones appear in the TCRdb table, and some are missing; sequencing was by immunoSEQ multiplex PCR. There are 140,000 to 150,000 clones in the sample; under 95% occur only once, and 7% to 9% lies in the top ten. The sequences come from peripheral blood, collected 28 days after the second dose of the MenACWY control vaccine. Every receptor here comes from an adult who received the MenACWY meningococcal vaccine as a control.

V usage is TRBV4-3 and J usage is TRBJ1-3; TRBD1 agrees at 9 bases. CDR1 and CDR2 (germline): LGHNA, YSLEER. The V segment lost 4 bases and the J segment 2 bases; nucleotides outside the gene matches: 6. This CDR3 region has 16 residues. This chain's CDR3 is CASSRIQGAPGNTIYF. The CDR3 nucleotides read TGCGCCAGCAGCCGAATACAGGGGGCGCCTGGAAACACCATATATTTT.

This clone was seen only once. V usage is TRBV30 and J usage is TRBJ2-5; maybe TRBD2 (5 bases). Trimming took off 4 bases at V and 2 bases at J, with 14 bases between the two ends. CDR1 is GTSNPN and CDR2 is SVGIG in the germline V gene (reference sequence). CDR3 size: 14 residues. The CDR3 DNA sequence: TGTGCCTGGAACCCCGACTACCCACAAGAGACCCAGTACTTC. This codes for CAWNPDYPQETQYF.

About this clone itself: This sample also contains other DNA sequences that code for the same CDR3. The V call is TRBV7-2, the J call TRBJ1-2; TRBD1 might be the D (6 bases). Trimming took 5 bases from V and 5 from J, leaving 9 bases between them. Germline-derived CDR1 and CDR2 are SGHTA and FQGNSA. This CDR3 region has 12 residues. CDR3 nucleotide sequence: TGTGCCAGCAGCGCACAGGGTTATGGCTACACCTTC. Protein: CASSAQGYGYTF. Filled out from reference TRBV7-2 and TRBJ1-2, the complete variable domain reads GAGVSQSPSNKVTEKGKDVELRCDPISGHTALYWYRQSLGQGLEFLIYFQGNSAPDKSGLPSDRFSAERTGGSVSTLTIQRTQQEDSAVYLCASSAQGYGYTFGSGTRLTVV.

The chain employs TRBV19 and TRBJ2-7; D is unclear. The ends were cut back, 3 bases at V and 3 bases at J, with 12 bases in the middle. This CDR3 contains 14 residues. Germline V gene sequence: CDR1 LNHDA, CDR2 SQIVND (reference sequence). Here the CDR3 DNA reads TGTGCCAGTAGTATTAAGGGATATTTCTACGAGCAGTACTTC. Translation gives CASSIKGYFYEQYF.

V gene TRBV5-1 combines with J gene TRBJ2-1; TRBD2 aligns across 12 bases. In germline, CDR1 is SGHRS, CDR2 YFSETQ. The CDR3 loop spans 16 amino acids. Trimming removed 4 bases from V and 5 bases from J; junction bases left unmatched: 7. The DNA of the CDR3 is TGCGCCAGCAGCCCGAGGACTAGCGGGACCCACAATGAGCAGTTCTTC. Translating it yields CASSPRTSGTHNEQFF.

The chain links TRBV20-1 to TRBJ2-5; weak D call: TRBD1 (6 bases). Germline assignment: CDR1 DFQATT and CDR2 SNEGSKA (reference sequence). V was cut by 3 bases and J by 5 bases, with 13 bases left in between. This CDR3 comprises 13 residues. The CDR3: CSASKSGVETQYF. DNA of the CDR3: TGCAGTGCTAGTAAATCAGGGGTGGAGACCCAGTACTTC.

The rearrangement uses TRBV11-3 and TRBJ2-7; 11 nucleotides line up with TRBD1. The V segment lost 5 bases and the J segment 6 bases; nucleotides outside the gene matches: 3. In germline, CDR1 is SGHNT, CDR2 YENEEA. The CDR3 contains 13 residues. CDR3 DNA: TGTGCCAGCAGCAAGGGACAGGGGGGCGAGCAGTACTTC. Encoded protein: CASSKGQGGEQYF.

The count of this clone is one. V and J are TRBV29-1 and TRBJ1-1; D gene ambiguous. There are 10 residues in the CDR3. The germline V gene has CDR1 SQVTM and CDR2 ANQGSEA. V dropped 4 bases and J dropped 8 bases, with 8 bases sitting between them. The chain's CDR3 is CSVVPGEAFF. In DNA, the CDR3 is TGCAGCGTTGTCCCAGGAGAAGCTTTCTTT.

The rearrangement joins TRBV2 to TRBJ2-3; D remains ambiguous. With 8 bases removed from V and 8 bases from J, the gap between germline ends came to 14 bases. This CDR3 contains 12 residues. Germline V gene data show CDR1 as SNHLY and CDR2 as FYNNEI. The CDR3: CASATALGTQYF. The CDR3 DNA follows: TGTGCCAGCGCGACGGCATTGGGTACGCAGTATTTT.

This chain joins TRBV19 and TRBJ1-5; the D gene is possibly TRBD1 (5 bases). V was shortened by 7 bases and J by 4 bases, with 20 bases between the two germline ends. The germline V gene encodes CDR1 LNHDA and CDR2 SQIVND (reference sequence). The CDR3 consists of 16 residues. CDR3 bases: TGTGCCAGTAAGGGGTTCGGGGTGGAAAGTAATCAGCCCCAGCATTTT. Protein: CASKGFGVESNQPQHF.

V is TRBV9 and J is TRBJ2-3; D not certain. CDR3 length equals 15 residues. In germline, CDR1 is SGDLS, CDR2 YYNGEE. V gave up 0 bases and J gave up 2 bases, with 10 bases separating them. The CDR3 spells CASSVEISHTDTQYF. CDR3 DNA: TGTGCCAGCAGCGTAGAGATCAGCCACACAGATACGCAGTATTTT.

The chain joins TRBV19 to TRBJ2-7, with D tentatively TRBD1 (6 bases). V was cut by 3 bases and J by 2 bases, with 11 bases left in between. Per the germline V gene, CDR1 is LNHDA and CDR2 is SQIVND (reference sequence). The length of the CDR3 is 14 residues. The CDR3: CASSIQDSAYEQYF. CDR3 in DNA: TGTGCCAGTAGTATTCAGGACAGTGCCTACGAGCAGTACTTC. The entire variable domain, with the rest obtained from reference TRBV19 and TRBJ2-7, is as follows: DGGITQSPKYLFRKEGQNVTLSCEQNLNHDAMYWYRQDPGQGLRLIYYSQIVNDFQKGDIAEGYSVSREKKESFPLTVTSAQKNPTAFYLCASSIQDSAYEQYFGPGTRLTVT.

The CDR3 bases are TGTGCCAGCAGCCAAGATGCTGGCTACACCTTC. This codes for CASSQDAGYTF. V gene TRBV3-1 (or the pseudogene TRBV3-2) combines with J gene TRBJ1-2; D call uncertain. V lost 0 bases to trimming and J lost 7 bases, with 3 bases between them. CDR3 size: 11 residues. CDR1 is LGHDT, CDR2 YNNKEL, per germline (reference sequence).

The CDR3 sequence: CASSYPGESNEQFF. The CDR3 DNA is TGTGCCAGCAGTTACCCCGGGGAGAGCAATGAGCAGTTCTTC. The V call is TRBV6-6, the J call TRBJ2-1; maybe TRBD2 (5 bases). The CDR3 spans 14 residues. V shed 2 bases and J shed 6 bases, with 11 bases lying between them. Germline lookup yields CDR1 MNHNY and CDR2 SVGAGI (reference sequence).

V usage is TRBV27 and J usage is TRBJ2-1; 10 nucleotides agree with TRBD2. Looked up from germline, CDR1 is MNHEY and CDR2 is SMNVEV (reference sequence). The CDR3 has 16 residues. V dropped 4 bases and J dropped 0; count of bases not matched to a gene: 3. The CDR3 nucleotides are TGTGCCAGCAGTTCCTCTAGCGGGAGCTCCTACAATGAGCAGTTCTTC. It translates to CASSSSSGSSYNEQFF.

The V call is TRBV7-2, the J call TRBJ2-1; D is perhaps TRBD1 (5 bases). The CDR3 consists of 15 residues. Trimming left V 1 base short and J 0 bases short, with 7 bases between. The germline V gene has CDR1 SGHTA and CDR2 FQGNSA. The CDR3 DNA follows: TGTGCCAGCAGCTTAGTGCAGGGCTCCTACAATGAGCAGTTCTTC. Its protein product is CASSLVQGSYNEQFF.

Comment on this clone: One junction end disagrees with the germline gene, perhaps due to a read error. The genes are TRBV7-7 and TRBJ1-1; TRBD1 is a possible D gene (5 bases). CDR3 length: 15 amino acids. Germline V CDR1 and CDR2: SSHAT, FNYEAQ (reference sequence). The CDR3 region is CASSRYDGGESEAFF. CDR3 coding DNA: TGTGCTAGCAGCCGATACGATGGGGGGGAAAGTGAAGCTTTCTTT.

This chain connects TRBV5-4 to TRBJ1-3; no firm D call. The CDR3 extends over 16 amino acids. Germline CDR1 SGHNT, CDR2 YYREEE (reference sequence). Trimming removed 3 bases from V and 11 bases from J, with 24 bases in between. CDR3 DNA sequence: TGTGCCAGCAGCTCCGACACTCCGGGCCTCGGAGAGGCCATATATTTT. As protein: CASSSDTPGLGEAIYF.

The chain links TRBV14 to TRBJ2-7, with a tentative D call TRBD1 (6 bases). Germline values: CDR1 SGHDN, CDR2 FVKESK. This CDR3 has 17 amino acids. Trimming shortened V by 5 bases and J by 1 base, and 21 bases separated the two germline ends. As DNA, the CDR3 is TGTGCCAGCAGCACCCGCGTGGGTCAGGGGCGATCCTACGAGCAGTACTTC. Protein product: CASSTRVGQGRSYEQYF. Filled out from reference TRBV14 and TRBJ2-7, the complete variable domain reads EAGVTQFPSHSVIEKGQTVTLRCDPISGHDNLYWYRRVMGKEIKFLLHFVKESKQDESGMPNNRFLAERTGGTYSTLKVQPAELEDSGVYFCASSTRVGQGRSYEQYFGPGTRLTVT.

This clone showed up just once. The chain carries TRBV28 and TRBJ1-6; TRBD1 matches 9 bases. Unmatched junction bases numbered 3, after V lost 2 bases and J lost 7 bases. CDR3 length: 15 residues. CDR1 is MDHEN and CDR2 is SYDVKM in the germline V gene. DNA of the CDR3: TGTGCCAGCAGTTTAGACAGGGGGTGGAATTCACCCCTCCACTTT. Protein sequence: CASSLDRGWNSPLHF.

For the CDR3, the DNA is TGTGCCAGCAGCTTATCAGGGTCTGGTTCACCCCTCCACTTT. Protein product: CASSLSGSGSPLHF. The rearrangement joins TRBV7-3 to TRBJ1-6, with a possible D match to TRBD1 (5 bases). The CDR3 runs 14 residues. Between the trimmed V and J ends, which lost 2 bases and 9 bases, there was a span of 11 bases. From germline, CDR1 is SGHTA and CDR2 FQGTGA.

The chain uses TRBV6-5 and TRBJ1-3; perhaps TRBD1 as D (5 bases). The germline gives CDR1 MNHEY, CDR2 SVGAGI. Trimming cost V 6 bases and J 4 bases, with 13 bases left between them. The CDR3 sequence is 14 residues long. This CDR3 reads CASRNSGYGNTIYF. The CDR3 DNA follows: TGTGCCAGCAGGAACTCAGGGTACGGAAACACCATATATTTT.